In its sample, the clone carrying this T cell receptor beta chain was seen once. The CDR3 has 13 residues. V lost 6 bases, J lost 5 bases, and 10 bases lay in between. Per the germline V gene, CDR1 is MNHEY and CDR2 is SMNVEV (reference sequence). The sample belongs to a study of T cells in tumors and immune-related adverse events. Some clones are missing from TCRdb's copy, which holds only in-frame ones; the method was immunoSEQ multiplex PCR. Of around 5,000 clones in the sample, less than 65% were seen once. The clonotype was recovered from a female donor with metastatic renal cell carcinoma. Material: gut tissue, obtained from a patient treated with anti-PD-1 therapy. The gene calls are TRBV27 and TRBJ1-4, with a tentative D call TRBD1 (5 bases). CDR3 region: CASRIGGNEKLFF. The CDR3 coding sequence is TGTGCCAGCAGGATCGGGGGGAATGAAAAACTGTTTTTT.